The 16 T cell receptor beta chains below were found in one sample sequenced in a study of shared T cell receptors in the human thymus. Method: immunoSEQ multiplex PCR; TCRdb's copy keeps in-frame clones and lacks some. In the table there are over 450,000 clones, approximately 78% of which are singletons. These data were also reused for a study on human thymus T cells.

The sequencing input was thymocytes. Receptors originate from a boy under two years old with a congenital heart defect.

The chain recombines TRBV5-5 with TRBJ2-1, with TRBD2 matching 10 bases. Trimming removed 3 bases from V and 9 bases from J; junction bases left unmatched: 6. This CDR3 comprises 14 residues. Germline V CDR1 and CDR2: SGHKS, YYEKEE (reference sequence). The CDR3 protein is CASSWGAGGFEQFF. The CDR3 DNA is TGTGCCAGCAGCTGGGGAGCGGGAGGGTTTGAGCAGTTCTTC.

This clone has only one observation. This chain uses TRBV5-1 with TRBJ2-7, with D maybe TRBD2 (5 bases). The CDR3 contains 16 residues. The V and J ends lost 4 bases and 2 bases respectively, with 19 bases between them. Germline loops: CDR1 SGHRS, CDR2 YFSETQ. DNA for the CDR3: TGCGCCAGCAGCAGTTCGTCGCTAGCCCATACCTACGAGCAGTACTTC. Translating it yields CASSSSSLAHTYEQYF.

The rearrangement uses TRBV30 and TRBJ2-1; 8 bases line up with TRBD2. Germline V gene lookup returns CDR1 GTSNPN and CDR2 SVGIG (reference sequence). This CDR3 is 22 amino acids long. J lost 9 bases, V lost 0 bases, and 31 bases had no gene match. This chain's CDR3 is CAWSVHPSDSGTTPAEIPEQFF. The CDR3 DNA follows: TGTGCCTGGAGTGTACACCCCTCAGATAGCGGGACTACCCCTGCCGAAATCCCTGAGCAGTTCTTC.

V gene TRBV7-2 combines with J gene TRBJ2-4; possibly TRBD1 for D (6 bases). This CDR3 is built from 14 residues. Trimming pared 3 bases from V and 3 bases from J, leaving 9 bases between. CDR1 SGHTA and CDR2 FQGNSA come from the germline V gene. Here the CDR3 DNA reads TGTGCCAGCAGCTTCAGGACAGTCAAAAACATTCAGTACTTC. Amino acids: CASSFRTVKNIQYF.

This sequence joins TRBV2 and TRBJ2-7; 7 positions agree with TRBD2. The ends lost 6 bases at V and 4 bases at J; junction bases unmatched: 15. The germline CDR1 and CDR2 sequences are SNHLY and FYNNEI. This CDR3 has 16 amino acids. The CDR3 DNA is TGTGCCAGCAGATACCAAGAGGGACTACTTATTTACGAGCAGTACTTC. Protein product: CASRYQEGLLIYEQYF.

About this clone: A read error may account for a junction end that differs from germline. This sequence joins TRBV7-7 and TRBJ2-3, with D possibly TRBD2 on 5 matching bases. The CDR3 runs 13 residues. The germline V gene has CDR1 SSHAT and CDR2 FNYEAQ (reference sequence). The CDR3 sequence is CASSLSGGDTQYF. Written as DNA, the CDR3 is TGTGCTAGCAGCTTATCAGGAGGCGATACGCAGTATTTT.

V usage is TRBV2 and J usage is TRBJ1-2, with D possibly matching TRBD1 (6 bases). The CDR3 is 15 residues long. Trimming stripped 6 bases from V and 4 bases from J, with 18 bases between. The germline V gene encodes CDR1 SNHLY and CDR2 FYNNEI. The CDR3 loop is CASRASADSSYGYTF. CDR3 DNA sequence: TGTGCCAGCAGAGCCAGTGCGGACAGCAGCTATGGCTACACCTTC.

The gene calls are TRBV4-1 and TRBJ2-3, with TRBD2 identical over 12 bases. With 5 bases clipped from V and 0 bases from J, the junction kept 6 bases outside the gene matches. Germline loops: CDR1 MGHRA, CDR2 YSYEKL. The CDR3 is 17 amino acids. The CDR3 DNA follows: TGCGCCAGCAGCTCCGGACTAGCGGGGCCTAGCACAGATACGCAGTATTTT. Protein sequence: CASSSGLAGPSTDTQYF.

The chain joins TRBV4-2 to TRBJ2-2, with D perhaps matching TRBD1 (6 bases). The CDR3 runs to 15 residues. V lost 1 base and J lost 2, with 8 bases in between. Germline V CDR1 and CDR2: LGHNA, YNFKEQ. CDR3 in DNA: TGTGCCAGCAGCCAAGGGGACACTAACACCGGGGAGCTGTTTTTT. Residues: CASSQGDTNTGELFF.

This clone was counted between two and nine times. The chain joins TRBV19 to TRBJ2-7; 7 bases are shared with TRBD2. Trimming cost V 1 base and J 3 bases; bases outside gene matches: 18. The CDR3 contains 19 residues. Germline loops: CDR1 LNHDA, CDR2 SQIVND (reference sequence). The CDR3 here is CASSIGVGQPRTRHYEQYF. For the CDR3, the DNA is TGTGCCAGTAGTATAGGGGTGGGGCAGCCACGGACTAGACACTACGAGCAGTACTTC.

The CDR3 DNA follows: TGTGCCAGCAGCCCCCGCGGGGTGATATACGAGCAGTACTTC. Translated, it gives CASSPRGVIYEQYF. The gene calls are TRBV5-6 and TRBJ2-7, with D tentatively TRBD2 (6 bases). Between the trimmed V and J ends, which lost 4 bases and 4 bases, there was a span of 15 bases. This CDR3 has 14 residues. Germline CDR1 SGHDT, CDR2 YYEEEE.

The rearrangement links TRBV4-3 to TRBJ2-7; 8 bases agree with TRBD1. This CDR3 spans 19 amino acids. Germline assignment: CDR1 LGHNA and CDR2 YSLEER. J was trimmed by 4 bases and V by 0 bases; bases with no gene match: 17. CDR3 DNA: TGCGCCAGCAGCCAAGATCGACCTCCGGGACAGGAGGTTGGGTACGAGCAGTACTTC. Protein product: CASSQDRPPGQEVGYEQYF.

This chain uses TRBV2 with TRBJ2-5; no definite D call. The germline gives CDR1 SNHLY, CDR2 FYNNEI. This CDR3 contains 13 residues. Trimming cost V 5 bases and J 2 bases, with 9 bases left between them. The CDR3 protein is CASSPEVQETQYF. The CDR3 DNA is TGTGCCAGCAGTCCAGAAGTTCAAGAGACCCAGTACTTC.

The gene calls are TRBV4-2 and TRBJ2-1, with 11 bases matching TRBD2. Per the germline V gene, CDR1 is LGHNA and CDR2 is YNFKEQ. Trimming took 1 base from V and 5 from J; bases not matched to a gene: 10. The CDR3 contains 18 residues. The CDR3 protein is CASSQGCSGRASDNEQFF. The DNA of the CDR3 is TGTGCCAGCAGCCAAGGATGTAGCGGGAGGGCGTCGGACAATGAGCAGTTCTTC.

The J gene is TRBJ2-7, the V gene TRBV19; TRBD2 agrees at 11 bases. V trimming: 1 base; J trimming: 4 bases; junction bases outside the gene matches: 6. This CDR3 comprises 16 residues. The germline CDR1 and CDR2 sequences are LNHDA and SQIVND (reference sequence). Written as DNA, the CDR3 is TGTGCCAGTAGTATAGGCCTAGCGGGAGGAGGGTACGAGCAGTACTTC. Translated, it gives CASSIGLAGGGYEQYF.

V is TRBV4-1 and J is TRBJ2-7, with D possibly matching TRBD2 (6 bases). CDR1 and CDR2 (germline): MGHRA, YSYEKL. The ends were cut back, 0 bases at V and 2 bases at J, with 23 bases in the middle. The CDR3 runs to 19 residues. CDR3 in amino acids: CASSQDTSEGQGYPYEQYF. CDR3 nucleotides: TGCGCCAGCAGCCAAGATACGTCGGAGGGTCAGGGCTATCCCTACGAGCAGTACTTC.